A single sample gave rise to the 5 T cell receptor beta chains below, sequenced in a study of blood T cells in healthy people across ages. A J-beta primer mix and a sample-barcoded 5' primer were used in a second PCR of roughly 6 to 11 cycles. One entry per CDR3 protein, called by TCRdb with MiXCR from the 5' RACE reads. The table has about 1.1 million distinct CDR3 sequences, around two fifths seen once. Sample: blood. Receptor source: a man between 18 and 35 years old in good health.

Only one count was recorded for this clonotype. Just one base apart from a much larger clone, this may be a read error. The chain combines TRBV20-1 with TRBJ2-1, with TRBD2 identical over 8 bases. V lost 2 bases to trimming and J lost 6 bases; unmatched junction nucleotides: 12. CDR3 length: 16 amino acids. Germline loops: CDR1 DFQATT, CDR2 SNEGSKA (reference sequence). Here the CDR3 reads CSARPRAGDWGNEQFF. The CDR3 DNA follows: TGCAGTGCTAGACCACGAGCGGGGGATTGGGGCAATGAGCAGTTCTTC.

This clonotype has more than one count but fewer than ten. This rearrangement joins TRBV14 to TRBJ1-1; D may be TRBD1 (6 bases). CDR1 is SGHDN, CDR2 FVKESK, per germline. There are 15 residues in the CDR3. With 4 bases removed from V and 11 bases from J, the gap between germline ends came to 23 bases. CDR3 amino acids: CASSPTMKSARGAFF. In nucleotides, the CDR3 is TGTGCCAGCAGCCCGACGATGAAATCCGCAAGGGGGGCTTTCTTT.

The chain employs TRBV7-2 and TRBJ2-5; D call uncertain. CDR1 and CDR2 from the germline V gene are SGHTA and FQGNSA. The V end was cut by 2 bases, the J end by 3 bases, with 10 bases between. The CDR3 covers 14 residues. The CDR3 protein is CASSLTSSKETQYF. CDR3 nucleotide sequence: TGTGCCAGCAGCTTAACGTCCAGTAAAGAGACCCAGTACTTC.

This chain connects TRBV10-3 to TRBJ1-2, with 9 bases fitting TRBD1. The CDR3 is 14 residues long. CDR1 is ENHRY, CDR2 SYGVKD, per germline. Losses at the gene ends were 3 bases for V and 6 bases for J; bases not matched to a gene: 5. The CDR3 loop reads CAISEIGTGHGYTF. The CDR3 region has the DNA TGTGCCATCAGTGAAATCGGGACAGGGCATGGCTACACCTTC.

This clonotype showed up just a few times. V is TRBV6-2 or TRBV6-3 and J is TRBJ1-2; 8 bases are a match to TRBD1. V shed 0 bases, J shed 6 bases, and the junction held 3 bases outside the gene matches. The CDR3 length is 14 residues. Looked up from germline, CDR1 is MNHEY and CDR2 is SVGEGT. The CDR3: CASSYSQGADGYTF. Written as DNA, the CDR3 is TGTGCCAGCAGTTACTCTCAGGGGGCGGATGGCTACACCTTC.